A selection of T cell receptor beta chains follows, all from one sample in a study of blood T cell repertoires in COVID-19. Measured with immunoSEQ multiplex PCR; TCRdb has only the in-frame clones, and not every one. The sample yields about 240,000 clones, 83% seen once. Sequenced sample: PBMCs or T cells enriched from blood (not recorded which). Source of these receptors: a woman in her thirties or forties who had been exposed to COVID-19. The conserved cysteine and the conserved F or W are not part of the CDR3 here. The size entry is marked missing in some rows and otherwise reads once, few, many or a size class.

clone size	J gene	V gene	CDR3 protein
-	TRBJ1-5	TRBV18	ASSRQGAQYQPQH
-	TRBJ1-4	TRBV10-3	AISDSSGVEHEKLF
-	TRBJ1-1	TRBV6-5	ASTDTGARG
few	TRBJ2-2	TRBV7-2	ASSSRPFSGELF
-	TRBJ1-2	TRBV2	ASSEGRVGNYGYT
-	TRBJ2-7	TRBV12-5	ASGFSVAEQY
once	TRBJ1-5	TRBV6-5	ASGAGGGNQPQH
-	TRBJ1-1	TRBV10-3	AISERQVDTEAF
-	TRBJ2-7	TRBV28	ASSLWTGPYEQY
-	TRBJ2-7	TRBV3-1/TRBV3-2	ASSQVATREQY
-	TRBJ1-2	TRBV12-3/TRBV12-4	ASSFGQGGGYT
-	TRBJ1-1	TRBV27	ASSSGRFTVEAF
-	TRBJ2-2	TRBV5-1	ASSRGASTGELF
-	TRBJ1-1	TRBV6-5	ASSYTAQGSAF
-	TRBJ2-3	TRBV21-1	ASSKTSKGGGPTDTQY
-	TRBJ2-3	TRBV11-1	ASSLQGSTDTQY
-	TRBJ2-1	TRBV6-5	ASSPHTEQF
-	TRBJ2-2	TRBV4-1	ASKIRVGTGELF
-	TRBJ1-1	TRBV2	ASTEGGGTEAF
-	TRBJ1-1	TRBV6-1	ASSEDRVRAF
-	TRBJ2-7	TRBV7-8	ASSLRPDRYYEQY
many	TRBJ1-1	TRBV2	ASKRELNTEAF
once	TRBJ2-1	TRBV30	AWSVLQGANEQF
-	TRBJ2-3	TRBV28	ASSILEGTDTQY
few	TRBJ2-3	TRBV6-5	ASRGTGPTIFTQY
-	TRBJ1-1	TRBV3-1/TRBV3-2	ASSQDLTTEAF
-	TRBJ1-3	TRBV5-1	ASSLEQLISGNTIY
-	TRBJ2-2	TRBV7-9	ASSLPDRLGELF
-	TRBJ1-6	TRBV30	AWSGGTPGDSPLH
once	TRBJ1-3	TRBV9	ASSVEPGLSYSGNTIY
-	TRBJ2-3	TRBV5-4	ASSLTTSSWDTQY
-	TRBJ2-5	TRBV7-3	ASSYIFSYQETQY
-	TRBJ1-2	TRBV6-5	ATQTGNNYGYT
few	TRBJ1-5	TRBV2	ASRRAENQPQH
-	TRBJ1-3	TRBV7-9	ASLYQGDSGNTIY
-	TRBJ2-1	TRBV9	ASSADRGNPFYNEQF
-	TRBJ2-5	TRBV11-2	ASSLVQGWQETQY